The text below deals with one TCR beta chain. The data originate from a study of blood T cell repertoires in COVID-19. Enrolled through a virtual design, the participants were between roughly 18 and 95 years of age and came from some 26 US areas. In the study's own analysis: Reference gene primer amplification gave estimated nucleated cell counts. The method was immunoSEQ multiplex PCR; TCRdb's version includes in-frame clones alone and lacks a portion of them. V and J calls plus clone size are reproduced from that table; the DNA served to infer D and trimming. The sample has a few hundred thousand clones; roughly four fifths are singletons. J gave up 1 base and V 3 bases, and 7 bases lay outside the gene matches. CDR1 is SGHDN and CDR2 is FVKESK in the germline V gene. The CDR3 sequence is 16 residues long.

The chain uses TRBV14 and TRBJ2-3; TRBD2 matches 7 bases. Sequences were obtained from PBMCs or T cells enriched from blood (not recorded which). The TCR originated in a woman in her forties or fifties who had recovered from COVID-19. The CDR3 DNA is TGTGCCAGCAGCCACGGGACTACCCTGGGCACAGATACGCAGTATTTT. Its translation: CASSHGTTLGTDTQYF.